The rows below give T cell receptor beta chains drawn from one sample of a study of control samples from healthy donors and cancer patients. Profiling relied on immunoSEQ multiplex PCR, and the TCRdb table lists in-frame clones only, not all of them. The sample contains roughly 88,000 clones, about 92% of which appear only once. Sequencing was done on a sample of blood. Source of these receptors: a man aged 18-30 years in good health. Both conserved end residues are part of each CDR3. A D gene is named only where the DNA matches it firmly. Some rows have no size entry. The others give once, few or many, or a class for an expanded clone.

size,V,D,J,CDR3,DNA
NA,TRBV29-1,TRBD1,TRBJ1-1,CSVQGQGRTEAFF,TGCAGCGTCCAAGGACAGGGTAGGACTGAAGCTTTCTTT
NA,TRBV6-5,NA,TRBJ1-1,CASSYSGEGGTEAFF,TGTGCCAGCAGTTACTCGGGGGAGGGAGGCACTGAAGCTTTCTTT
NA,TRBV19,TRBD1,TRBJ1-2,CASSSLDRGQGSYGYTF,TGTGCCAGTAGTTCCCTGGACAGGGGGCAAGGGAGCTATGGCTACACCTTC
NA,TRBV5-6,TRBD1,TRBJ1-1,CASSLRDRNTEAFF,TGTGCCAGCAGCTTGAGGGACAGGAACACTGAAGCTTTCTTT
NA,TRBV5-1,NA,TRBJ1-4,CASSLMGDNEKLFF,TGCGCCAGCAGCTTGATGGGGGATAATGAAAAACTGTTTTTT
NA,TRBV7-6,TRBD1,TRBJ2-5,CASSSTGGKETQYF,TGTGCCAGCAGCTCCACAGGGGGAAAAGAGACCCAGTACTTC
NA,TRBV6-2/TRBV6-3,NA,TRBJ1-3,CASSPMGLRSGNTIYF,TGTGCCAGCAGCCCTATGGGCCTCCGCTCTGGAAACACCATATATTTT
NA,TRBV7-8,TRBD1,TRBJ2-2,CASSSPRDRGEAGELFF,TGTGCCAGCAGCTCACCCCGGGACAGGGGAGAGGCCGGGGAGCTGTTTTTT
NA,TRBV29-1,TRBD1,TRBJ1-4,CSVAEDRPIEKLFF,TGCAGCGTTGCCGAGGACAGGCCTATTGAAAAACTGTTTTTT
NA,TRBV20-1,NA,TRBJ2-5,CSANEETQYF,TGCAGTGCAAACGAAGAGACCCAGTACTTC
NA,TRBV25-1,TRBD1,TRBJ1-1,CASSTKWGQGGPEAFF,TGTGCCAGCAGTACTAAGTGGGGACAGGGGGGGCCCGAAGCTTTCTTT
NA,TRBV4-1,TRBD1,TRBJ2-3,CASSPRTGTLSTDTQYF,TGCGCCAGCAGCCCGAGGACAGGGACTCTAAGCACAGATACGCAGTATTTT
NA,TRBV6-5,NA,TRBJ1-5,CASCQGFNQPQHF,TGTGCCAGCTGTCAGGGGTTCAATCAGCCCCAGCATTTT
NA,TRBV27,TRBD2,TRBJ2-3,CASSLSGTSYTDTQYF,TGTGCCAGCAGTTTATCAGGGACTAGCTACACAGATACGCAGTATTTT
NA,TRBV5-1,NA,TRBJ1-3,CASNQGTSSGNTIYF,TGCGCCAGCAACCAGGGAACTAGCTCTGGAAACACCATATATTTT
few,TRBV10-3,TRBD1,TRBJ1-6,CAIRPTGEGESPLHF,TGTGCCATCAGGCCTACAGGGGAGGGAGAATCACCCCTCCACTTT